A selection of T cell receptor beta chains follows, all from one sample in a study of blood T cell repertoires in COVID-19. Generated by immunoSEQ multiplex PCR, the TCRdb table keeps only in-frame clones and is missing some. This repertoire shows over 100,000 clones, approximately 84% found once; its top ten account for 9% to 15%. Sequenced material: peripheral blood. The receptor set was obtained from a woman aged 55 to 70 with acute or convalescent COVID-19. The CDR3 runs from the conserved cysteine through the conserved F or W. Fields, in order: CDR3 length, clone size, J gene, V gene, D gene, CDR3 protein, CDR3 DNA. A D gene is named only where the DNA matches it firmly. Some rows mark clone size as missing; the rest say once, few, many or name a class of expanded clone.

cdr3_length: 13
clone_size: NA
j_call: TRBJ1-2
v_call: TRBV6-5
d_call: NA
cdr3_aa: CASTGRGVNGYTF
cdr3_nt: TGTGCCAGCACAGGGCGGGGGGTCAATGGCTACACCTTC

cdr3_length: 17
clone_size: NA
j_call: TRBJ1-5
v_call: TRBV10-3
d_call: NA
cdr3_aa: CAISGEPGPASNQPQHF
cdr3_nt: TGTGCCATCAGTGGTGAACCAGGTCCCGCCAGCAATCAGCCCCAGCATTTT

cdr3_length: 13
clone_size: NA
j_call: TRBJ1-5
v_call: TRBV30
d_call: NA
cdr3_aa: CAWKGQRGQPQHF
cdr3_nt: TGTGCCTGGAAAGGACAGAGGGGTCAGCCCCAGCATTTT

cdr3_length: 12
clone_size: NA
j_call: TRBJ1-2
v_call: TRBV6-6
d_call: NA
cdr3_aa: CASSPRGYGYTF
cdr3_nt: TGTGCCAGCAGTCCCCGGGGGTATGGCTACACCTTC

cdr3_length: 15
clone_size: NA
j_call: TRBJ1-4
v_call: TRBV27
d_call: NA
cdr3_aa: CASSPRQTTNEKLFF
cdr3_nt: TGTGCCAGCAGTCCTCGACAGACAACTAATGAAAAACTGTTTTTT

cdr3_length: 17
clone_size: NA
j_call: TRBJ1-5
v_call: TRBV19
d_call: NA
cdr3_aa: CASSISSGGQNNQPQHF
cdr3_nt: TGTGCCAGTAGTATCTCTTCTGGCGGTCAGAACAATCAGCCCCAGCATTTT

cdr3_length: 14
clone_size: NA
j_call: TRBJ1-2
v_call: TRBV11-2
d_call: NA
cdr3_aa: CASSSRGGGNGYTF
cdr3_nt: TGTGCCAGCAGCTCGCGGGGAGGGGGTAATGGCTACACCTTC

cdr3_length: 15
clone_size: NA
j_call: TRBJ2-3
v_call: TRBV6-5
d_call: TRBD2
cdr3_aa: CASSLLAGHTDTQYF
cdr3_nt: TGTGCCAGCAGCCTACTAGCGGGGCACACAGATACGCAGTATTTT

cdr3_length: 14
clone_size: NA
j_call: TRBJ1-1
v_call: TRBV2
d_call: NA
cdr3_aa: CASELDTMNTEAFF
cdr3_nt: TGTGCCAGCGAACTGGACACCATGAACACTGAAGCTTTCTTT

cdr3_length: 14
clone_size: NA
j_call: TRBJ1-5
v_call: TRBV19
d_call: NA
cdr3_aa: CASRGWDTNQPQHF
cdr3_nt: TGTGCCAGTAGGGGATGGGACACCAATCAGCCCCAGCATTTT

cdr3_length: 16
clone_size: few
j_call: TRBJ1-3
v_call: TRBV19
d_call: NA
cdr3_aa: CASSSGTTSSGNTIYF
cdr3_nt: TGTGCCAGTAGCTCTGGGACAACGAGCTCTGGAAACACCATATATTTT

cdr3_length: 15
clone_size: NA
j_call: TRBJ1-1
v_call: TRBV5-1
d_call: TRBD1
cdr3_aa: CASRARRDSNTEAFF
cdr3_nt: TGCGCCAGCAGGGCAAGAAGGGACAGCAACACTGAAGCTTTCTTT

cdr3_length: 15
clone_size: NA
j_call: TRBJ1-3
v_call: TRBV5-6
d_call: NA
cdr3_aa: CASSLWAGPGNTIYF
cdr3_nt: TGTGCCAGCAGCTTGTGGGCAGGCCCTGGAAACACCATATATTTT

cdr3_length: 18
clone_size: NA
j_call: TRBJ2-2
v_call: TRBV7-2
d_call: TRBD1
cdr3_aa: CASSSRDRAGANTGELFF
cdr3_nt: TGTGCCAGCAGCTCCCGGGACAGGGCAGGGGCGAACACCGGGGAGCTGTTTTTT

cdr3_length: 15
clone_size: once
j_call: TRBJ1-5
v_call: TRBV6-2/TRBV6-3
d_call: NA
cdr3_aa: CASSYPGGGNQPQHF
cdr3_nt: TGTGCCAGCAGTTACCCCGGCGGGGGCAATCAGCCCCAGCATTTT

cdr3_length: 14
clone_size: NA
j_call: TRBJ1-5
v_call: TRBV2
d_call: NA
cdr3_aa: CASSNQGKDQPQHF
cdr3_nt: TGTGCCAGCAGTAACCAGGGGAAGGATCAGCCCCAGCATTTT

cdr3_length: 17
clone_size: NA
j_call: TRBJ1-2
v_call: TRBV21-1
d_call: NA
cdr3_aa: CASSKAGTGIPSYGYTF
cdr3_nt: TGTGCCAGCAGCAAAGCCGGGACAGGAATCCCCTCCTATGGCTACACCTTC

cdr3_length: 13
clone_size: NA
j_call: TRBJ1-1
v_call: TRBV30
d_call: NA
cdr3_aa: CAWSWGRATEAFF
cdr3_nt: TGTGCCTGGAGTTGGGGGCGGGCCACTGAAGCTTTCTTT

cdr3_length: 12
clone_size: once
j_call: TRBJ2-1
v_call: TRBV24-1
d_call: TRBD1
cdr3_aa: CATSDPDRPQFF
cdr3_nt: TGTGCCACCAGTGACCCGGACAGGCCGCAGTTCTTC

cdr3_length: 14
clone_size: NA
j_call: TRBJ1-5
v_call: TRBV24-1
d_call: NA
cdr3_aa: CATGGEDGNQPQHF
cdr3_nt: TGTGCCACCGGAGGTGAAGACGGCAATCAGCCCCAGCATTTT

cdr3_length: 15
clone_size: NA
j_call: TRBJ2-1
v_call: TRBV9
d_call: NA
cdr3_aa: CASSEQDFSYNEQFF
cdr3_nt: TGTGCCAGCAGCGAACAGGATTTCTCCTACAATGAGCAGTTCTTC

cdr3_length: 13
clone_size: NA
j_call: TRBJ1-5
v_call: TRBV7-2
d_call: TRBD1
cdr3_aa: CASRGQGDQPQHF
cdr3_nt: TGTGCCAGCAGAGGACAGGGGGACCAGCCCCAGCATTTT

cdr3_length: 15
clone_size: NA
j_call: TRBJ2-5
v_call: TRBV5-4
d_call: TRBD2
cdr3_aa: CASRWAGGRQETQYF
cdr3_nt: TGTGCCAGCAGATGGGCGGGGGGGCGTCAAGAGACCCAGTACTTC

cdr3_length: 17
clone_size: NA
j_call: TRBJ1-3
v_call: TRBV7-2
d_call: NA
cdr3_aa: CASRQLGQGPLGNTIYF
cdr3_nt: TGTGCCAGCAGACAGTTAGGACAAGGGCCTTTAGGAAACACCATATATTTT

cdr3_length: 17
clone_size: few
j_call: TRBJ1-2
v_call: TRBV3-1/TRBV3-2
d_call: NA
cdr3_aa: CASSSSMYYSADYGYTF
cdr3_nt: TGTGCCAGCAGCTCGTCTATGTACTACTCGGCCGACTATGGCTACACCTTC

cdr3_length: 13
clone_size: NA
j_call: TRBJ1-1
v_call: TRBV3-1/TRBV3-2
d_call: TRBD1
cdr3_aa: CASSPNRGTEAFF
cdr3_nt: TGTGCCAGCAGCCCCAACAGGGGCACTGAAGCTTTCTTT

cdr3_length: 12
clone_size: NA
j_call: TRBJ1-1
v_call: TRBV4-1
d_call: NA
cdr3_aa: CASSQQGIEAFF
cdr3_nt: TGCGCCAGCAGCCAACAGGGGATTGAAGCTTTCTTT

cdr3_length: 14
clone_size: once
j_call: TRBJ2-2
v_call: TRBV2
d_call: TRBD1
cdr3_aa: CASTRQGGTGELFF
cdr3_nt: TGTGCCAGCACTAGACAGGGCGGCACCGGGGAGCTGTTTTTT